A single sample gave rise to the 3 T cell receptor beta chains below, sequenced in a study of blood T cell repertoires in COVID-19. TCRdb keeps only in-frame clones here, not all; method: immunoSEQ multiplex PCR. The table has 100,000 to 150,000 clones, just under 85% seen once. Material: peripheral blood. The receptors were gathered from a woman in her fifties or sixties with acute or convalescent COVID-19.

This clone was seen only once. The chain uses TRBV29-1 and TRBJ1-1; 10 bases match TRBD1. Germline lookup yields CDR1 SQVTM and CDR2 ANQGSEA. The CDR3 covers 13 residues. V trimming: 1 base; J trimming: 5 bases; junction bases outside the gene matches: 1. CDR3 DNA sequence: TGCAGCGTTGAAGGACAGGGGGCGACTGAAGCTTTCTTT. It codes for CSVEGQGATEAFF.

There are a few counts of this clone. V and J are TRBV2 and TRBJ1-6; D is ambiguous. The CDR3 extends over 14 amino acids. Trimming stripped 7 bases from V and 10 bases from J, with 17 bases between. Germline V gives CDR1 SNHLY, CDR2 FYNNEI. The CDR3 sequence: CASTLERARSPLHF. CDR3 nucleotides: TGTGCCAGCACCTTGGAGAGGGCCAGGTCACCCCTCCACTTT.

This chain uses TRBV20-1 with TRBJ2-3; TRBD1 matches 7 bases. The CDR3 spans 18 residues. Losses at the gene ends were 3 bases for V and 2 bases for J; bases not matched to a gene: 17. In germline, CDR1 is DFQATT, CDR2 SNEGSKA (reference sequence). The CDR3 coding sequence is TGCAGTGCTAGTGGACAGGCGACTCACACGACTTTCACAGATACGCAGTATTTT. This translates into CSASGQATHTTFTDTQYF.